This TCR beta chain was obtained from a study of blood T cells in healthy people across ages. Next came a second PCR, run for about 7 to 12 cycles, which used a sample-barcoded 5' primer along with a J-beta primer mix. TCRdb re-called the 5' RACE reads with MiXCR, one entry per CDR3 protein. The table lists over 1.5 million distinct CDR3 sequences, 49% of them singletons. This clonotype came up a few times. V was trimmed by 1 base and J by 9 bases, leaving 16 bases between them. Germline CDR1 is SGHDN and CDR2 is FVKESK. The CDR3 sequence is 15 residues long. The study drew donors from healthy Caucasian individuals in Russia aged about 6 to 95.

The sequence was obtained from a woman aged 35 to 49 in good health. Sequencing input: blood. J is TRBJ2-1 and V is TRBV14, with D possibly TRBD2 on 6 matching bases. CDR3 sequence reads: CASSQASGEYVEQFF. The CDR3 DNA reads TGTGCCAGCAGCCAAGCATCGGGGGAATACGTTGAGCAGTTCTTC.